The rows below give T cell receptor beta chains drawn from one sample of a study of shared clonotypes between healthy human individuals. Measured with immunoSEQ multiplex PCR; TCRdb has only the in-frame clones, and not every one. The profile shows millions of clones, roughly 95% of them singletons. Sequencing used naive CD8+ T cells sorted from blood. These TCRs come from a man between 18 and 35 years old in good health. Both conserved end residues are part of each CDR3. The order of the fields is clone size, J gene, V gene, D gene, CDR3 DNA, CDR3 protein. D genes are given only for firm matches. Some rows have no size entry. The others give once, few or many, or a class for an expanded clone.

. | TRBJ1-5 | TRBV9 | . | TGTGCCAGCAGCGTAGTGCCGAATCAGCCCCAGCATTTT | CASSVVPNQPQHF
. | TRBJ2-4 | TRBV19 | . | TGTGCCAGTAGTATAACAGGGTATGCCAAAAACATTCAGTACTTC | CASSITGYAKNIQYF
. | TRBJ2-2 | TRBV7-9 | TRBD1 | TGTGCCAGCAGCAACAGGGGGCATCCGAACACCGGGGAGCTGTTTTTT | CASSNRGHPNTGELFF
. | TRBJ1-2 | TRBV30 | . | TGTGCCTGGAGTCCCACACCGAACGGCTACACCTTC | CAWSPTPNGYTF
. | TRBJ1-1 | TRBV20-1 | . | TGCAGTGCTTACAACACTGAAGCTTTCTTT | CSAYNTEAFF
. | TRBJ1-4 | TRBV7-9 | . | TGTGCCAGCAGCCCCCCGGCAGGGGTGAAAGCAGCTAATGAAAAACTGTTTTTT | CASSPPAGVKAANEKLFF
. | TRBJ2-3 | TRBV12-5 | TRBD1 | TGTGCTAGTGGCCAGACAGGGGGCGAGCGGGGGAGCACAGATACGCAGTATTTT | CASGQTGGERGSTDTQYF
. | TRBJ2-6 | TRBV11-2 | . | TGTGCCAGCAGCCCCGGGGCGGCGAACTCTGGGGCCAACGTCCTGACTTTC | CASSPGAANSGANVLTF
. | TRBJ1-5 | TRBV12-5 | . | TGTGCTAGTGCCCTGGACTCCACGTGGCAGCCCCAGCATTTT | CASALDSTWQPQHF
. | TRBJ2-1 | TRBV29-1 | TRBD2 | TGCAGCGTTGAAGGATCGGATAGCGGGAGTGATGAGCAGTTCTTC | CSVEGSDSGSDEQFF
. | TRBJ1-2 | TRBV9 | . | TGTGCCAGCAGCGGAGTATCCGGGAACTATGGCTACACCTTC | CASSGVSGNYGYTF
once | TRBJ2-7 | TRBV9 | TRBD2 | TGTGCCAGCAGCTTAGGGTCTAGCGGGTTTAACTACGAGCAGTACTTC | CASSLGSSGFNYEQYF
. | TRBJ2-1 | TRBV11-2 | TRBD2 | TGTGCCAGCAGCTTTTCGAGCGGGAGTGCGGTCGGCGCCTACAATGAGCAGTTCTTC | CASSFSSGSAVGAYNEQFF
few | TRBJ1-6 | TRBV27 | . | TGTGCCAGCAGTTCCCTACCCATCGCAGGCAATTCACCCCTCCACTTT | CASSSLPIAGNSPLHF
. | TRBJ2-7 | TRBV28 | . | TGTGCCAGCAGTTTCGGGAGATCCTACGAGCAGTACTTC | CASSFGRSYEQYF
. | TRBJ2-5 | TRBV18 | . | TGTGCCAGCTCTTTCCCCCGGGCGGAGACCCAGTACTTC | CASSFPRAETQYF
. | TRBJ1-2 | TRBV4-3 | . | TGCGCCAGCAGCCAAGATCCCTCGAATGGGCCCTTTTATGTCTACACCTTC | CASSQDPSNGPFYVYTF
. | TRBJ2-7 | TRBV7-9 | . | TGTGCCAGCAGTCCAGGGTTCTACGAGCAGTACTTC | CASSPGFYEQYF
. | TRBJ2-1 | TRBV6-5 | TRBD1 | TGTGCCAGCAGTTTCGACAGGGAAGGGTCCTACAATGAGCAGTTCTTC | CASSFDREGSYNEQFF
. | TRBJ1-1 | TRBV14 | . | TGTGCCAGCAGCCAAGGGGCCTTCATTGAAGCTTTCTTT | CASSQGAFIEAFF
. | TRBJ1-1 | TRBV5-4 | . | TGTGCCAGCAGCTACCGAGGGGGGAACACTGAAGCTTTCTTT | CASSYRGGNTEAFF
. | TRBJ2-2 | TRBV7-9 | . | TGTGCCAGCAGCCCGTTGGTCGCCCGGACCGGGGAGCTGTTTTTT | CASSPLVARTGELFF
. | TRBJ2-7 | TRBV6-7 | . | TGTGCCAGCAGTTACCCGACGGGACGGATATACGAGCAGTACTTC | CASSYPTGRIYEQYF
. | TRBJ1-2 | TRBV6-1 | . | TGTGCCAGCAGTGAACAAGGATCTAACTATGGCTACACCTTC | CASSEQGSNYGYTF
. | TRBJ1-3 | TRBV30 | . | TGTGCCTGGAGTGGGGAGGTCTCTGGAAACACCATATATTTT | CAWSGEVSGNTIYF
. | TRBJ1-2 | TRBV10-2 | . | TGCGCCAGCGGGCGTGAGCAGGACTATGGCTACACCTTC | CASGREQDYGYTF
once | TRBJ2-7 | TRBV19 | . | TGTGCCAGTAGTATAAGTGTACAGGGTTCTTACGAGCAGTACTTC | CASSISVQGSYEQYF
. | TRBJ2-5 | TRBV19 | . | TGTGCCAGTAGTATGAGGGCCACCGGAGTGGACCAGTACTTC | CASSMRATGVDQYF
. | TRBJ2-2 | TRBV28 | . | TGTGCCATAGACTCGGGATCTAGAACCGGGGAGCTGTTTTTT | CAIDSGSRTGELFF
. | TRBJ2-1 | TRBV9 | TRBD2 | TGTGCCAGCAGCGTAGAGGGGCTAGCGGGAGCGTTATACAATGAGCAGTTCTTC | CASSVEGLAGALYNEQFF
. | TRBJ2-3 | TRBV27 | TRBD2 | TGTGCCAGCAGTTCTTCACTAGCGGGGGCCTTCACAGATACGCAGTATTTT | CASSSSLAGAFTDTQYF
. | TRBJ2-5 | TRBV28 | TRBD1 | TGTGCCAGCAGCCCCGGACAGGGGGCATGGGAGACCCAGTACTTC | CASSPGQGAWETQYF
. | TRBJ1-5 | TRBV5-6 | TRBD1 | TGTGCCAGCAGCTCGGGACAGCCCAATCAGCCCCAGCATTTT | CASSSGQPNQPQHF
few | TRBJ2-2 | TRBV6-5 | . | TGTGCCAGCAGTTACGGGGACACCGGGGAGCTGTTTTTT | CASSYGDTGELFF
. | TRBJ1-6 | TRBV19 | . | TGTGCCAGTAGTACGGGGGAGTTAGGTTCACCCCTCCACTTT | CASSTGELGSPLHF
once | TRBJ2-7 | TRBV27 | TRBD1 | TGTGCCAGCAGTTTCTCCTCCGGGACAGTTAAGTACGAGCAGTACTTC | CASSFSSGTVKYEQYF
. | TRBJ2-5 | TRBV7-6 | . | TGTGCCAGCAGGATCGAGGGACTTTCGTACTTC | CASRIEGLSYF
. | TRBJ2-1 | TRBV13 | TRBD2 | TGTGCCAGCAGCTTAGAGGCCGGCCGGACTAGCTACGGTGAGCAGTTCTTC | CASSLEAGRTSYGEQFF
. | TRBJ2-7 | TRBV5-5 | TRBD1 | TGTGCCAGCAGCTTGGAGACAGGGAGTTTAGGCGAGCAGTACTTC | CASSLETGSLGEQYF
. | TRBJ1-2 | TRBV7-9 | TRBD1 | TGTGCCAGCAGCGGTACAGGGGTCGATGGCTACACCTTC | CASSGTGVDGYTF
. | TRBJ2-2 | TRBV6-5 | TRBD2 | TGTGCCAGCAGAATAGCGGGGGAGAACACCGGGGAGCTGTTTTTT | CASRIAGENTGELFF
. | TRBJ2-7 | TRBV6-5 | TRBD1 | TGTGCCAGCAGCGTAACAGGGGACCCTTACGAGCAGTACTTC | CASSVTGDPYEQYF